Each of the 30 T cell receptor beta chains below was sequenced from the same sample in a study of T cell responses to AZD1222 COVID-19 vaccine. Generated by immunoSEQ multiplex PCR, the TCRdb table keeps only in-frame clones and is missing some. The sample includes about 100,000 clones, around nine tenths of them seen just once. This specimen consisted of peripheral blood, obtained 28 days after the second AZD1222 dose. Receptors were obtained from an adult who received the AZD1222 COVID-19 vaccine.

The rearrangement uses TRBV29-1 and TRBJ2-1; possible D gene TRBD2, 7 bases. Trimming shortened V by 7 bases and J by 7 bases, and 20 bases separated the two germline ends. Germline V gene sequence: CDR1 SQVTM, CDR2 ANQGSEA. This CDR3 spans 14 amino acids. CDR3 region: CSDAGRGVGNEQFF. The CDR3 nucleotides are TGCAGCGACGCGGGGAGGGGGGTTGGTAATGAGCAGTTCTTC.

The chain is built from TRBV12-2 and TRBJ1-5; the table's D call, TRBD1, was not checked against the DNA. TRBV12-2 is described as a pseudogene. CDR3 length: 17 residues. The CDR3 is CASRLDWQGKYNQPQHF. The CDR3 DNA reads TGTGCAAGTCGCTTAGATTGGCAGGGCAAATACAATCAGCCCCAGCATTTT.

The genes are TRBV28 and TRBJ2-7, with D possibly being TRBD2 (5 bases). Looked up from germline, CDR1 is MDHEN and CDR2 is SYDVKM. The CDR3 has 12 residues. V was clipped by 3 bases and J by 3 bases, with 6 bases between them. CDR3 residues: CASSFRGYEQYF. CDR3 bases: TGTGCCAGCAGTTTTCGGGGCTACGAGCAGTACTTC.

This clone was found once. The CDR3 loop is CASSLSSAMNTEAFF. CDR3 DNA: TGTGCCAGCAGTTTATCGAGCGCTATGAACACTGAAGCTTTCTTT. The genes are TRBV27 and TRBJ1-1; D unclear. The CDR3 extends over 15 amino acids. The V and J ends lost 0 bases and 0 bases respectively, with 8 bases between them. Germline values: CDR1 MNHEY, CDR2 SMNVEV (reference sequence).

Regarding this clone: A much larger clone lies one base from this, so it may be a read error. Other DNA sequences from this sample encode an identical CDR3 as well. J is TRBJ1-4 and V is TRBV5-6; no firm D call. Germline loops: CDR1 SGHDT, CDR2 YYEEEE. The CDR3 spans 14 residues. Between the trimmed V and J ends, which lost 0 bases and 0 bases, there was a span of 3 bases. In DNA, the CDR3 is TGTGCCAGCAGCTTGGTAGCAACTAATGAAAAACTGTTTTTT. Its protein product is CASSLVATNEKLFF.

The chain is built from TRBV19 and TRBJ1-5, with 9 bases matching TRBD1. Germline V lookup: CDR1 LNHDA, CDR2 SQIVND (reference sequence). V trimming: 9 bases; J trimming: 0 bases; junction bases outside the gene matches: 12. CDR3 length: 17 residues. DNA for the CDR3: TGTGCCAGACTACAGGGGGCGACGGGCTATAGCAATCAGCCCCAGCATTTT. It is translated as CARLQGATGYSNQPQHF.

In nucleotides, the CDR3 is TGTGCCAGCAGCCCCCCGGGGAGGAACACTGAAGCTTTCTTT. Amino acid sequence: CASSPPGRNTEAFF. The chain recombines TRBV7-2 with TRBJ1-1; D not resolved. This CDR3 is built from 14 residues. Germline CDR1 and CDR2: SGHTA and FQGNSA. The V and J ends lost 5 bases and 1 base respectively, with 11 bases between them.

The chain employs TRBV28 and TRBJ1-2; 7 bases line up with TRBD1. The CDR3 has 12 amino acids. CDR1 is MDHEN and CDR2 is SYDVKM in the germline V gene. Trimming at V came to 11 bases and at J to 2 bases, leaving 5 bases not matched to a gene. In nucleotides, the CDR3 is TGTGCCGCAGGGACAGCGAACTATGGCTACACCTTC. It codes for CAAGTANYGYTF.

The chain is built from TRBV29-1 and TRBJ1-5; D possibly corresponds to TRBD1 (5 bases). Germline CDR1 and CDR2: SQVTM and ANQGSEA. CDR3 length equals 14 residues. Trimming shortened V by 5 bases and J by 4 bases, and 15 bases separated the two germline ends. CDR3 DNA sequence: TGCAGCGTTAGGGCGGGGCCGGGGAATCAGCCCCAGCATTTT. It codes for CSVRAGPGNQPQHF.

The genes are TRBV5-1 and TRBJ2-7, with 12 nucleotides matching TRBD2. The CDR3 is 16 residues long. Germline CDR1 reads SGHRS; CDR2 reads YFSETQ. Trimming took 1 base from V and 6 from J; bases not matched to a gene: 8. CDR3 DNA: TGCGCCAGCAGCTTGCCCTCGACTAGCGGGAGCAGCGAGCAGTACTTC. Amino acid sequence: CASSLPSTSGSSEQYF.

The chain employs TRBV10-3 and TRBJ1-6; 9 nucleotides agree with TRBD1. With V trimmed by 3 bases and J by 6 bases, 9 bases remained unmatched. Germline V lookup: CDR1 ENHRY, CDR2 SYGVKD. There are 17 residues in the CDR3. The CDR3 region is CAISERDRATFNSPLHF. The CDR3 region has the DNA TGTGCCATCAGTGAACGGGACAGGGCGACGTTTAATTCACCCCTCCACTTT.

This clone was observed a few times. The chain links TRBV13 to TRBJ1-6; D is unclear. V was shortened by 7 bases and J by 10 bases, with 20 bases between the two germline ends. There are 15 residues in the CDR3. CDR1 PRHDT and CDR2 FYEKMQ come from the germline V gene (reference sequence). DNA for the CDR3: TGTGCCAGCACCTGGCTGGGAGGTTCAAACTCACCCCTCCACTTT. Translation gives CASTWLGGSNSPLHF.

The chain couples TRBV25-1 to TRBJ1-3; a possible D gene is TRBD1 (5 bases). Trimming took off 10 bases at V and 0 bases at J, with 10 bases between the two ends. Germline values: CDR1 MGHDK, CDR2 SYGVNS. The CDR3 is 13 residues long. CDR3 nucleotide sequence: TGTGCCACCCTAGACAGCTCTGGAAACACCATATATTTT. Amino acids: CATLDSSGNTIYF.

The chain joins TRBV7-6 to TRBJ1-1, with 8 bases lining up with TRBD1. The V gene end was trimmed by 5 bases and the J gene end by 3 bases; junction bases not matched to a gene: 8. Germline-derived CDR1 and CDR2 are SGHVS and FNYEAQ. CDR3 length: 15 amino acids. The DNA of the CDR3 is TGTGCCAGCAGCCCCCGCACAGGGGGGTACACTGAAGCTTTCTTT. It specifies CASSPRTGGYTEAFF.

The genes are TRBV21-1 and TRBJ2-1; the table calls TRBD1, which could not be checked here. TRBV21-1 represents a pseudogene. The length of the CDR3 is 14 residues. CDR3 protein: CASSKWDRTREQFF. The CDR3 region has the DNA TGTGCCAGCAGCAAGTGGGACAGGACCCGTGAGCAGTTCTTC.

V gene TRBV11-2 combines with J gene TRBJ1-5, with 7 nucleotides matching TRBD1. The V segment lost 1 base and the J segment 6 bases; nucleotides outside the gene matches: 3. The CDR3 covers 14 residues. Germline assignment: CDR1 SGHAT and CDR2 FQNNGV. The CDR3 is CASSLGQGVQPQHF. The CDR3 DNA sequence: TGTGCCAGCAGCTTAGGGCAGGGGGTTCAGCCCCAGCATTTT. The complete variable domain, with remaining parts taken from reference TRBV11-2 and TRBJ1-5, reads EAGVAQSPRYKIIEKRQSVAFWCNPISGHATLYWYQQILGQGPKLLIQFQNNGVVDDSQLPKDRFSAERLKGVDSTLKIQPAKLEDSAVYLCASSLGQGVQPQHFGDGTRLSIL.

V is TRBV29-1 and J is TRBJ2-1; 13 bases match TRBD2. The CDR3 has 17 residues. CDR1 is SQVTM, CDR2 ANQGSEA, per germline. V gave up 0 bases and J gave up 8 bases; unmatched junction bases: 10. CDR3 loop: CSVEDHGLAGVLYEQFF. The CDR3 DNA follows: TGCAGCGTTGAAGATCATGGACTAGCGGGAGTACTTTATGAGCAGTTCTTC.

The chain recombines TRBV5-1 with TRBJ2-1; 10 bases align to TRBD2. V was pared by 0 bases and J by 5 bases, with 11 bases of the junction left unmatched. CDR1 SGHRS and CDR2 YFSETQ come from the germline V gene. The CDR3 length is 18 residues. Written as DNA, the CDR3 is TGCGCCAGCAGCTTGGTAAAACTAGTAGCGGGGGGTCACAATGAGCAGTTCTTC. Its translation: CASSLVKLVAGGHNEQFF.

The gene calls are TRBV19 and TRBJ2-5; tentatively, D is TRBD2 (5 bases). The CDR3 is 14 amino acids. V lost 5 bases, J lost 5 bases, and 15 bases lay in between. Germline CDR1 and CDR2: LNHDA and SQIVND (reference sequence). In nucleotides, the CDR3 is TGTGCCAGTAGTGGGGTCGGGGTTTCGGAGACCCAGTACTTC. Translating it yields CASSGVGVSETQYF.

The chain has TRBV3-1 (or the pseudogene TRBV3-2) and TRBJ1-6; D not certain. This CDR3 spans 16 amino acids. The V gene lost 4 bases and the J gene lost 0 bases, with 10 bases spanning the gap. Germline V gene sequence: CDR1 LGHDT, CDR2 YNNKEL (reference sequence). The CDR3 spells CASSLSSSSYNSPLHF. Written as DNA, the CDR3 is TGTGCCAGCAGCCTTTCCTCGAGCTCCTATAATTCACCCCTCCACTTT.

J is TRBJ2-1 and V is TRBV3-1 (or the pseudogene TRBV3-2); either TRBD1 or TRBD2 may fit D (5 bases each). The germline V gene has CDR1 LGHDT and CDR2 YNNKEL (reference sequence). The CDR3 runs 14 residues. V shed 0 bases and J shed 12 bases, with 15 bases lying between them. The CDR3 DNA reads TGTGCCAGCAGCCAAGAGGGGACCCGAACGGCGCAGTTCTTC. Translating gives CASSQEGTRTAQFF.

V gene TRBV5-1 combines with J gene TRBJ1-5, with a possible D match to TRBD1 (5 bases). Trimming took 0 bases from V and 7 from J, leaving 11 bases between them. The CDR3 length is 14 residues. Germline V lookup: CDR1 SGHRS, CDR2 YFSETQ. CDR3 amino acids: CASSLDGAEQPQHF. CDR3 in DNA: TGCGCCAGCAGCTTGGATGGGGCGGAGCAGCCCCAGCATTTT.

The genes are TRBV5-5 and TRBJ2-2; D gene unclear. The V gene lost 1 base and the J gene lost 4 bases, with 5 bases spanning the gap. Germline V gives CDR1 SGHKS, CDR2 YYEKEE (reference sequence). The CDR3 length is 13 residues. Written as DNA, the CDR3 is TGTGCCAGCAGCTTGTATCTCACCGGGGAGCTGTTTTTT. This encodes CASSLYLTGELFF.

The rearrangement links TRBV11-2 to TRBJ2-4; 10 nucleotides align to TRBD2. Losses at the gene ends were 2 bases for V and 4 bases for J; bases not matched to a gene: 5. Per germline, CDR1 SGHAT and CDR2 FQNNGV. CDR3 length equals 16 residues. Written as DNA, the CDR3 is TGTGCCAGCAGCTTATGGGCTAGCGGGGGAAAAAACATTCAGTACTTC. Amino acids: CASSLWASGGKNIQYF.

This rearrangement joins TRBV7-2 to TRBJ2-4, with 10 bases aligning to TRBD2. CDR1 SGHTA and CDR2 FQGNSA come from the germline V gene. The CDR3 length is 16 residues. V shed 1 base, J shed 6 bases, and the junction held 6 bases outside the gene matches. The CDR3 is CASSLGSGRGGNIQYF. Here the CDR3 DNA reads TGTGCCAGCAGCTTAGGGAGCGGGAGGGGAGGAAACATTCAGTACTTC.

This chain links TRBV4-1 with TRBJ2-1, with 12 bases matching TRBD2. The CDR3 length is 14 residues. Trimming removed 1 base from V and 16 bases from J; junction bases left unmatched: 8. CDR1 and CDR2 (germline): MGHRA, YSYEKL. CDR3 DNA: TGCGCCAGCAGCCAAGTTCCCCTAGCGGGGGGGAAATTCTTC. Protein sequence: CASSQVPLAGGKFF.

This chain joins TRBV5-1 and TRBJ1-2; 7 nucleotides match TRBD1. The CDR3 has 13 amino acids. The germline gives CDR1 SGHRS, CDR2 YFSETQ. V lost 5 bases, J lost 2 bases, and 3 bases stayed unmatched. CDR3 DNA sequence: TGCGCCAGCAGTCGGGACAGCAACTATGGCTACACCTTC. The encoded protein is CASSRDSNYGYTF. Full variable domain (missing parts from reference TRBV5-1 and TRBJ1-2): KAGVTQTPRYLIKTRGQQVTLSCSPISGHRSVSWYQQTPGQGLQFLFEYFSETQRNKGNFPGRFSGRQFSNSRSEMNVSTLELGDSALYLCASSRDSNYGYTFGSGTRLTVV.

In its sample, this clone was seen once. The chain couples TRBV6-5 to TRBJ1-5, with unresolved D. The germline CDR1 and CDR2 sequences are MNHEY and SVGAGI. The CDR3 contains 14 residues. V gave up 6 bases and J gave up 0 bases, with 9 bases separating them. The chain's CDR3 is CASSLRYSNQPQHF. Here the CDR3 DNA reads TGTGCCAGCAGCCTACGGTATAGCAATCAGCCCCAGCATTTT.

This chain connects TRBV7-9 to TRBJ1-4, with TRBD1 identical over 7 bases. The CDR3 is made up of 16 amino acids. The V gene's germline CDR1 is SEHNR and CDR2 FQNEAQ (reference sequence). J gave up 7 bases and V 5 bases, and 13 bases lay outside the gene matches. This CDR3 is CASSPAAGGDSEKLFF. CDR3 nucleotides: TGTGCCAGCAGCCCGGCTGCGGGAGGGGACAGTGAAAAACTGTTTTTT.

The V call is TRBV27, the J call TRBJ1-6; D might be TRBD1 (5 bases). The CDR3 covers 18 residues. V lost 1 base to trimming and J lost 5 bases, with 18 bases between them. Per germline, CDR1 MNHEY and CDR2 SMNVEV (reference sequence). Here the CDR3 reads CASSLYGDPGRDNSPLHF. CDR3 DNA sequence: TGTGCCAGCAGTTTATATGGGGACCCCGGACGTGATAATTCACCCCTCCACTTT.